Included here is one TCR beta chain sequence, with context. What it recognizes is unknown. The genomic DNA of each subset was split evenly across several immunoSEQ plates. In the original processing: There were no quality scores in the junction-only immunoSEQ sequences, so filtering differed. This table comes from immunoSEQ multiplex PCR, and its TCRdb copy is limited to in-frame clones, with some not included. V and J calls and clone size follow that table, whereas D and trimming were derived from the DNA. The data show approximately 2.4 million clones, with 95% seen just once and about 0.13% held by the top ten. The data were taken from a study of shared clonotypes between healthy human individuals. Study in general: The study used three CD4 naive, three CD4 memory, two CD8 naive and one CD8 memory plate per donor. Notes on the study in general: Richness estimates generally favored naive over memory subsets.

V lost 0 bases, J lost 3 bases, and 9 bases lay in between. The CDR3 length is 13 residues. Germline V gene lookup returns CDR1 GTSNPN and CDR2 SVGIG (reference sequence). The chain has TRBV30 and TRBJ2-7; D perhaps matches TRBD1 (6 bases). The receptor was derived from a man between 18 and 35 years old in good health. The sample taken for sequencing was naive CD4+ T cells sorted from blood. The subset denotes: CD45RA+ positively selected. CDR3 bases: TGTGCCTGGAGTGTAGGGGGTATCTACGAGCAGTACTTC. This translates into CAWSVGGIYEQYF.